This T cell receptor beta chain was identified in a study of T cells after somatic rescue of genetic block. Sequenced by immunoSEQ multiplex PCR; TCRdb stores in-frame clones only, minus some. Of 65,000 to 70,000 clones listed, around 90% are singletons. The CDR3 runs to 13 residues. The germline V and J ends were trimmed by 2 bases and 0 bases, with 3 bases remaining between them. The V gene's germline CDR1 is SGHDT and CDR2 YYEEEE. This clonotype was obtained from a man between 35 and 55 years old. The rearrangement uses TRBV5-6 and TRBJ1-5; no clear D. Material for sequencing was peripheral blood mononuclear cells (PBMCs). The CDR3 loop reads CASSLGSNQPQHF. The CDR3 DNA is TGTGCCAGCAGCTTAGGTAGCAATCAGCCCCAGCATTTT.